One sample yielded the 21 T cell receptor beta chains listed below, sequenced in a study of blood T cell repertoires in COVID-19. The data were produced by immunoSEQ multiplex PCR, yet TCRdb's version contains in-frame clones alone and is incomplete. The profile shows about 88,000 clones, approximately 90% of them singletons. The sequencing input was peripheral blood. These TCRs come from a human donor with active COVID-19. The donor label of this sample is uncertain.

The chain employs TRBV18 and TRBJ1-6, with D perhaps matching TRBD1 (6 bases). Per the germline V gene, CDR1 is KGHSH and CDR2 is LQKENI. CDR3 length equals 13 residues. Trimming left V 7 bases short and J 6 bases short, with 10 bases between. CDR3 region: CASLQGFNSPLHF. The DNA for the CDR3 is TGTGCCAGCTTACAGGGTTTTAATTCACCCCTCCACTTT. Using reference TRBV18 and TRBJ1-6 for the parts outside the CDR3, the full variable domain is NAGVMQNPRHLVRRRGQEARLRCSPMKGHSHVYWYRQLPEEGLKFMVYLQKENIIDESGMPKERFSAEFPKEGPSILRIQQVVRGDSAAYFCASLQGFNSPLHFGNGTRLTVT.

This chain connects TRBV7-9 to TRBJ2-3; D unclear. V was clipped by 2 bases and J by 7 bases, with 10 bases between them. The CDR3 length is 13 residues. Germline-derived CDR1 and CDR2 are SEHNR and FQNEAQ (reference sequence). The DNA for the CDR3 is TGTGCCAGCAGCTTACCCGGAGTGTATACGCAGTATTTT. This codes for CASSLPGVYTQYF.

J is TRBJ2-1 and V is TRBV7-2; tentatively, D is TRBD1 (6 bases). There are 13 residues in the CDR3. V shed 6 bases and J shed 13 bases, with 19 bases lying between them. In germline, CDR1 is SGHTA, CDR2 FQGNSA. This CDR3 reads CASSPPRGEVQFF. The CDR3 nucleotides read TGTGCCAGCAGTCCCCCCAGGGGAGAGGTCCAGTTCTTC.

The CDR3 DNA sequence: TGTGCCAGCAGTTACTCGGGCAGCTCTGGAAACACCATATATTTT. Protein: CASSYSGSSGNTIYF. The chain combines TRBV6-6 with TRBJ1-3; D remains unclear. V was clipped by 0 bases and J by 0 bases, with 6 bases between them. CDR3 length: 15 residues. Germline CDR1 and CDR2: MNHNY and SVGAGI (reference sequence).

This clone was seen only once. This chain joins TRBV7-2 and TRBJ2-2; D perhaps matches TRBD1 (7 bases). The length of the CDR3 is 14 residues. CDR1 is SGHTA and CDR2 is FQGNSA in the germline V gene. V lost 2 bases and J lost 14, with 18 bases in between. The CDR3 spells CASSLQGGLNFLFF. The CDR3 coding sequence is TGTGCCAGCAGCTTACAGGGGGGCTTAAATTTTCTGTTTTTT.

The rearrangement uses TRBV11-3 and TRBJ2-1, with D possibly matching TRBD1 (6 bases). Trimming took off 5 bases at V and 4 bases at J, with 24 bases between the two ends. The CDR3 consists of 18 residues. CDR1 and CDR2 (germline): SGHNT, YENEEA. The CDR3 DNA reads TGTGCCAGCAGCCCAGGGGTGCAGGGGTACGGTAGTTACAATGAGCAGTTCTTC. Translation gives CASSPGVQGYGSYNEQFF.

This clone came up once. The genes are TRBV19 and TRBJ1-1; D gene ambiguous. The ends were cut back, 1 base at V and 1 base at J, with 4 bases in the middle. CDR1 and CDR2 (germline): LNHDA, SQIVND (reference sequence). The CDR3 is made up of 13 amino acids. Here the CDR3 reads CASSIGQNTEAFF. The CDR3 DNA follows: TGTGCCAGTAGTATAGGACAGAACACTGAAGCTTTCTTT.

With regard to this clone: This sample also contains other DNA sequences that code for the same CDR3. The genes are TRBV14 and TRBJ1-6, with TRBD1 matching over 7 bases. V lost 0 bases and J lost 10; bases outside the gene matches: 6. Germline assignment: CDR1 SGHDN and CDR2 FVKESK. The CDR3 is 15 residues long. The CDR3 loop reads CASSQDPQGKSPLHF. The CDR3 nucleotides read TGTGCCAGCAGCCAAGACCCACAGGGGAAATCACCCCTCCACTTT.

V usage is TRBV4-2 and J usage is TRBJ2-1, with 8 bases lining up with TRBD2. Trimming cost V 4 bases and J 8 bases; bases outside gene matches: 10. The CDR3 covers 15 residues. Germline V CDR1 and CDR2: LGHNA, YNFKEQ. The CDR3 spells CASSLREGMVDEQFF. DNA for the CDR3: TGTGCCAGCAGCCTTCGGGAGGGGATGGTCGATGAGCAGTTCTTC.

This clone was detected only once. The gene calls are TRBV27 and TRBJ2-7; 7 nucleotides agree with TRBD1. V trimming: 3 bases; J trimming: 2 bases; junction bases outside the gene matches: 4. In germline, CDR1 is MNHEY, CDR2 SMNVEV (reference sequence). CDR3 size: 14 residues. CDR3 protein: CASSFDRAAYEQYF. The CDR3 DNA reads TGTGCCAGCAGTTTCGACAGGGCGGCCTACGAGCAGTACTTC.

This clone was picked up one time. V usage is TRBV29-1 and J usage is TRBJ2-7; D possibly corresponds to TRBD1 (5 bases). Germline V CDR1 and CDR2: SQVTM, ANQGSEA. Trimming took 1 base from V and 0 from J, leaving 16 bases between them. The CDR3 is 16 residues long. In DNA, the CDR3 is TGCAGCGTTGAAGCCCCTACCTCAGGGAACTCCTACGAGCAGTACTTC. Translated, it gives CSVEAPTSGNSYEQYF.

V gene TRBV6-5 combines with J gene TRBJ1-2, with 7 bases aligning to TRBD1. The CDR3 consists of 14 residues. J was trimmed by 4 bases and V by 2 bases; bases with no gene match: 4. Germline CDR1 reads MNHEY; CDR2 reads SVGAGI. The CDR3 sequence is CASSYPTGVYGYTF. In DNA, the CDR3 is TGTGCCAGCAGTTACCCCACAGGGGTCTATGGCTACACCTTC.

CDR3 sequence: CAISESVRGYGYTF. Here the CDR3 DNA reads TGTGCCATCAGTGAGTCCGTCAGGGGCTATGGCTACACCTTC. The chain recombines TRBV10-3 with TRBJ1-2; perhaps TRBD1 as D (6 bases). Germline CDR1 is ENHRY and CDR2 is SYGVKD. The CDR3 has 14 amino acids. V dropped 0 bases and J dropped 4 bases, with 9 bases sitting between them.

This rearrangement joins TRBV14 to TRBJ1-3; D might be TRBD1 (5 bases). Germline CDR1 and CDR2: SGHDN and FVKESK. V was cut by 4 bases and J by 5 bases, with 15 bases left in between. The CDR3 totals 15 residues. The CDR3 loop is CASSPQDSSRNTIYF. Written as DNA, the CDR3 is TGTGCCAGCAGCCCGCAAGACAGTTCTCGAAACACCATATATTTT.

The chain is built from TRBV6-1 and TRBJ1-3, with 7 bases identical to TRBD1. J lost 2 bases, V lost 1 base, and 2 bases had no gene match. Germline CDR1 is MNHNS and CDR2 is SASEGT. This CDR3 is 15 amino acids long. The CDR3 nucleotides read TGTGCCAGCAGTGAAGTTGGACAGGCTGGAAACACCATATATTTT. As protein: CASSEVGQAGNTIYF.

The CDR3 protein is CASRAGGPQETQYF. The CDR3 DNA sequence: TGTGCCAGCAGAGCGGGGGGACCACAAGAGACCCAGTACTTC. V is TRBV28 and J is TRBJ2-5; TRBD2 matches 9 bases. V shed 6 bases, J shed 2 bases, and the junction held 4 bases outside the gene matches. This CDR3 has 14 residues. Germline values: CDR1 MDHEN, CDR2 SYDVKM.

This clone was counted a single time. The rearrangement joins TRBV7-6 to TRBJ2-1; 10 bases map to TRBD1. The V segment lost 4 bases and the J segment 3 bases; nucleotides outside the gene matches: 12. From germline, CDR1 is SGHVS and CDR2 FNYEAQ. The CDR3 has 18 residues. This CDR3 reads CASSSQSGTGVGYNEQFF. The CDR3 DNA is TGTGCCAGCAGCTCCCAATCCGGGACAGGGGTGGGCTACAATGAGCAGTTCTTC.

The genes are TRBV7-9 and TRBJ1-1; no clear D gene. Trimming pared 1 base from V and 1 base from J, leaving 13 bases between. CDR1 and CDR2 (germline): SEHNR, FQNEAQ (reference sequence). The CDR3 has 16 residues. CDR3 protein: CASSLDTRGGNTEAFF. The CDR3 DNA sequence: TGTGCCAGCAGCTTAGACACACGGGGAGGGAACACTGAAGCTTTCTTT.

V and J are TRBV5-5 and TRBJ1-3; a possible D gene is TRBD1 (5 bases). Per the germline V gene, CDR1 is SGHKS and CDR2 is YYEKEE (reference sequence). Trimming took off 4 bases at V and 2 bases at J, with 16 bases between the two ends. This CDR3 has 16 residues. Written as DNA, the CDR3 is TGTGCCAGCAGCAAAGGGGTGGGGTTCGCTGGAAACACCATATATTTT. This codes for CASSKGVGFAGNTIYF.

The V gene is TRBV7-9, the J gene TRBJ2-2; 9 bases fit TRBD1. The germline V gene has CDR1 SEHNR and CDR2 FQNEAQ (reference sequence). Unmatched junction bases numbered 10, after V lost 4 bases and J lost 4 bases. The CDR3 consists of 17 residues. The CDR3: CASSYTPGTGSTGELFF. The CDR3 DNA follows: TGTGCCAGCAGCTACACTCCCGGGACAGGGTCCACCGGGGAGCTGTTTTTT.

This clone was detected once. The chain uses TRBV5-1 and TRBJ2-1; 12 bases agree with TRBD2. Germline V gene lookup returns CDR1 SGHRS and CDR2 YFSETQ. Trimming at V came to 3 bases and at J to 8 bases, leaving 9 bases not matched to a gene. The length of the CDR3 is 16 residues. Here the CDR3 reads CASSSVRTSGADEQFF. CDR3 DNA sequence: TGCGCCAGCAGCTCGGTTAGGACTAGCGGGGCGGATGAGCAGTTCTTC.